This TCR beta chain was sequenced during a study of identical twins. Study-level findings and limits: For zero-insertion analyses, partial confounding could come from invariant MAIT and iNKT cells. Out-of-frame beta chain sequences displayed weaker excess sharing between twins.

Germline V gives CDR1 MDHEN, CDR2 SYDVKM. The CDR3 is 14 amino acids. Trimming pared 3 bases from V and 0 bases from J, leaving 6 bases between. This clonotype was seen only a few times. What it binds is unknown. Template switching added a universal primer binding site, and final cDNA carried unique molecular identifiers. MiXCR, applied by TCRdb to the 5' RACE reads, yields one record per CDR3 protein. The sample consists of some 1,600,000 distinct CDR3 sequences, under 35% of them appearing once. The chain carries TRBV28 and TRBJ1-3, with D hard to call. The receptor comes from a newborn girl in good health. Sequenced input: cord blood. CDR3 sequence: CASSFGVSGNTIYF. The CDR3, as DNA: TGTGCCAGCAGTTTTGGGGTCTCTGGAAACACCATATATTTT.